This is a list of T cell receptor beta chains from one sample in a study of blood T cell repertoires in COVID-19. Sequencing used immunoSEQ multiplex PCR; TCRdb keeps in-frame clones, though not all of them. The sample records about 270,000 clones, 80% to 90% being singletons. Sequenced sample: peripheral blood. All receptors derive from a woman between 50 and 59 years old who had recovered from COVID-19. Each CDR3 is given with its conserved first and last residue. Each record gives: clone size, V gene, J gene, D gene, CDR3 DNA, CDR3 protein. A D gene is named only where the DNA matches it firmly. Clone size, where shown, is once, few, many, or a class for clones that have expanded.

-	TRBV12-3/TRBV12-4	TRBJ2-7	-	TGTGCCGGAGGGACCTCCACCTACGAGCAGTACTTC	CAGGTSTYEQYF
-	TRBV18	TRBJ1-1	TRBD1	TGTGCCAGCTCAGCGGGACAGGGGACTGAAGCTTTCTTT	CASSAGQGTEAFF
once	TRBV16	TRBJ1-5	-	TGTGCCAGCAGTCCATTACATCAGGGAAACCAGCCCCAGCATTTT	CASSPLHQGNQPQHF
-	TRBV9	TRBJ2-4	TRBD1	TGTGCCAGCAGCGGGCTGGGACAGGGAAAAAACATTCAGTACTTC	CASSGLGQGKNIQYF
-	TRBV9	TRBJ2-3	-	TGTGCCAGCAGCCCCAGGCCAGATACGCAGTATTTT	CASSPRPDTQYF
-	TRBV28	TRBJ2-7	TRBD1	TGTGCCAGCAGTGGCCACAGGGGATCCCTATCCTACGAGCAGTACTTC	CASSGHRGSLSYEQYF
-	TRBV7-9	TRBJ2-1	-	TGTGCCAGCAGTTCCGGGACTCGGAAGTTCTTC	CASSSGTRKFF
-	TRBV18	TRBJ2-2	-	TGTGCCAGCTCACCACCAGGGGGTCGGAGCACCGGGGAGCTGTTTTTT	CASSPPGGRSTGELFF
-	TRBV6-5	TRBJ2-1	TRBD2	TGTGCCAGCATAACAGCGGGAGGGGACTACAATGAGCAGTTCTTC	CASITAGGDYNEQFF
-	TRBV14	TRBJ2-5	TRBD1	TGTGCCAGCAGCCAAGGTTCTGGGACAGGACTAGAGACCCAGTACTTC	CASSQGSGTGLETQYF
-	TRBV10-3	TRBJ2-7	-	TGTGCCATCAGTGACCTCGAGGACGGGACCTACGAGCAGTACTTC	CAISDLEDGTYEQYF
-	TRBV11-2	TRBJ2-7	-	TGTGCCAGCAGCCTAGGGGGGGCGGGAGTTGCATACGAGCAGTACTTC	CASSLGGAGVAYEQYF
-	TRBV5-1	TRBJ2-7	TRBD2	TGCGCCAGCAGCCCCTCTAGCGGGTCGAACTACGAGCAGTACTTC	CASSPSSGSNYEQYF
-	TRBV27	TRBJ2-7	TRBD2	TGTGCCAGCAAGGGGACTAGCGGGACACTGGGCGAGCAGTACTTC	CASKGTSGTLGEQYF
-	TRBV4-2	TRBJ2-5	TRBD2	TGTGCCAGCAGCCAAGACCTAGGGACTACCCAAGAGACCCAGTACTTC	CASSQDLGTTQETQYF
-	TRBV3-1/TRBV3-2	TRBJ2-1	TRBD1	TGTGCCAGCCTCTCTACCGGGACAGGGGGCCACAATGAGCAGTTCTTC	CASLSTGTGGHNEQFF
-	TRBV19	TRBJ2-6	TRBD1	TGTGCCAGTAGTTCATCGGGACAGGGGGCTTCTAAGACTTCCATCTCTGGGGCCAACGTCCTGACTTTC	CASSSSGQGASKTSISGANVLTF
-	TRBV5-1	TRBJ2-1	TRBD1	TGCGCCAGCAGCTGGGCCCCAATCGGGACAGGTTCGGTTGAGCAGTTCTTC	CASSWAPIGTGSVEQFF
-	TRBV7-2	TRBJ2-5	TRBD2	TGTGCCAGCAGCTCGCCGAGGGGTAGCGGGAGGGCCGGTGAGACCCAGTACTTC	CASSSPRGSGRAGETQYF
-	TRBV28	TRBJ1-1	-	TGTGCCAGCAGTTTCCCCCCCAGGGGGAACACTGAAGCTTTCTTT	CASSFPPRGNTEAFF
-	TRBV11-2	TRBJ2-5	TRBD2	TGTGCCAGCAGCCGAATGGCGGGGGAGGCGGGGGAGACCCAGTACTTC	CASSRMAGEAGETQYF
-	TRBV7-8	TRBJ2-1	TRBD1	TGTGCCAGCACCAGGGACAGGGATATCGATGAGCAGTTCTTC	CASTRDRDIDEQFF
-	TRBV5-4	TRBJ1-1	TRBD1	TGTGCCAGCGGCTGGACAGGGAGGACTGAAGCTTTCTTT	CASGWTGRTEAFF
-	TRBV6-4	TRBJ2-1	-	TGTGCCAGCAGCGCTCTCGGAGGGCCAAATGAGCAGTTCTTC	CASSALGGPNEQFF
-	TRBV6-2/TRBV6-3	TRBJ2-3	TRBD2	TGTGCCAGCAGTGGAAAGCGGGGGGAGATAGGGAGCACAGATACGCAGTATTTT	CASSGKRGEIGSTDTQYF
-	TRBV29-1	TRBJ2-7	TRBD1	TGCAGCGTCGTTGGGACAGGTGATTCCTACGAGCAGTACTTC	CSVVGTGDSYEQYF
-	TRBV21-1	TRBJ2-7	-	TGTGCCAGCAGCACATACCTAGCGGGTAACTCCTACGAGCAGTACTTC	CASSTYLAGNSYEQYF
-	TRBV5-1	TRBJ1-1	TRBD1	TGCGCCAGCAGCCCGACGGGGACAGTGAACACTGAAGCTTTCTTT	CASSPTGTVNTEAFF
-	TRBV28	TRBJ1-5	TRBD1	TGTGCCAGCAGTTTGGGACAGGGCGCGCGGCCCCAGCATTTT	CASSLGQGARPQHF
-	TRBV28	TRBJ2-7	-	TGTGCCAGCAGGAGAGGGTCTTTCGGATCCTACGAGCAGTACTTC	CASRRGSFGSYEQYF
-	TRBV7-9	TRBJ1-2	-	TGTGCCAGCAGCCCGGATGGGGGCCCCAATGGCTACACCTTC	CASSPDGGPNGYTF
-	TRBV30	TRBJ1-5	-	TGTGCCTGGAGTGTACTGGCAGGCGCTCAGCCCCAGCATTTT	CAWSVLAGAQPQHF
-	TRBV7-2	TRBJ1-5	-	TGTGCCAGCAGGCCCCGGGGGGGGACCAGCAATCAGCCCCAGCATTTT	CASRPRGGTSNQPQHF
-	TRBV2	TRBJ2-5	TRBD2	TGTGCCAGCCTGGGACTAGCTAGGGAGACCCAGTACTTC	CASLGLARETQYF
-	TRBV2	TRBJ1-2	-	TGTGCCAGCAGTGACATTAACTATGGCTACACCTTC	CASSDINYGYTF